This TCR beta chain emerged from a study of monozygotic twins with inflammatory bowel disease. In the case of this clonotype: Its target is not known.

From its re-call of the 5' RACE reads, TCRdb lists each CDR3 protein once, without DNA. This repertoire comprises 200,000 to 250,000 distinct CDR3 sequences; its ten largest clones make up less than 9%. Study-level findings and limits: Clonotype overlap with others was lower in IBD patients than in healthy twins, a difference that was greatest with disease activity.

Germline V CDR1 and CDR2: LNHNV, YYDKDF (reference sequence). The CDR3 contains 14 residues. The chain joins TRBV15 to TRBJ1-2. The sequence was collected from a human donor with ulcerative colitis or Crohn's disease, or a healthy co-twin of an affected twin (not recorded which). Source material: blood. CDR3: CATSRDEDWSGYTF.